One and the same sample provided the 29 T cell receptor beta chains below, sequenced in a study of cytomegalovirus exposure and HLA in healthy donors. Use of 60 Vbeta and 13 Jbeta primers characterized the PCR. Clones were read by immunoSEQ multiplex PCR, and TCRdb kept only the in-frame ones, dropping some. The table lists around 67,000 clones, around 78% of them singletons, with 7.8% in the top ten. Sequencing was carried out using PBMCs. Every receptor here comes from a man aged 18 to 29 in good health and CMV-seropositive.

V and J are TRBV29-1 and TRBJ2-3, with D unresolved. The ends were cut back, 3 bases at V and 4 bases at J, with 11 bases in the middle. The germline V gene has CDR1 SQVTM and CDR2 ANQGSEA. This CDR3 has 13 residues. This chain's CDR3 is CSVESRLSDTQYF. The CDR3 nucleotides read TGCAGCGTTGAGTCTAGACTGTCAGATACGCAGTATTTT.

The CDR3 protein is CAWTAGTTYNEQFF. CDR3 DNA sequence: TGTGCCTGGACCGCCGGGACAACATACAATGAGCAGTTCTTC. The rearrangement uses TRBV30 and TRBJ2-1; a possible D gene is TRBD1 (6 bases). The CDR3 runs 14 residues. Germline V gene data show CDR1 as GTSNPN and CDR2 as SVGIG (reference sequence). The V end lost 4 bases, the J end lost 4 bases, and 14 bases lay between the germline ends.

The rearrangement uses TRBV29-1 and TRBJ2-2, with D perhaps matching TRBD1 (5 bases). The germline gives CDR1 SQVTM, CDR2 ANQGSEA. V was shortened by 2 bases and J by 4 bases, with 8 bases between the two germline ends. The CDR3 sequence is 13 residues long. In DNA, the CDR3 is TGCAGCGTTGAATCCAGGGCCACCGGGGAGCTGTTTTTT. It specifies CSVESRATGELFF.

The chain links TRBV29-1 to TRBJ2-7; 9 bases map to TRBD2. The CDR3 has 15 residues. Germline V gene sequence: CDR1 SQVTM, CDR2 ANQGSEA. The V gene end was trimmed by 0 bases and the J gene end by 4 bases; junction bases not matched to a gene: 7. DNA for the CDR3: TGCAGCGTTGAAGATACCGGGACTAGCACATACGAGCAGTACTTC. This sequence encodes CSVEDTGTSTYEQYF.

The chain joins TRBV6-5 to TRBJ2-7; D is undetermined. The CDR3 extends over 12 amino acids. Germline CDR1 and CDR2: MNHEY and SVGAGI. The V end was cut by 2 bases, the J end by 7 bases, with 9 bases between. This CDR3 reads CASSYGLEEQYF. CDR3 coding DNA: TGTGCCAGCAGTTACGGTCTAGAGGAGCAGTACTTC.

J is TRBJ1-5 and V is TRBV28; tentatively, D is TRBD1 (6 bases). CDR1 is MDHEN, CDR2 SYDVKM, per germline. Trimming pared 1 base from V and 6 bases from J, leaving 10 bases between. The CDR3 consists of 14 residues. The CDR3, as DNA: TGTGCCAGCAGTTTATCAGGGGAAGGTCAGCCCCAGCATTTT. Protein: CASSLSGEGQPQHF.

This clone has just a few counts. The rearrangement uses TRBV5-4 and TRBJ1-5; D remains ambiguous. V dropped 0 bases and J dropped 3 bases, with 7 bases sitting between them. The CDR3 has 14 residues. Germline CDR1 SGHNT, CDR2 YYREEE (reference sequence). The CDR3, as DNA: TGTGCCAGCAGCTTGGGAGGGCTCAATCAGCCCCAGCATTTT. The encoded protein is CASSLGGLNQPQHF.

This clone was detected only once. The CDR3: CSVRHPGLAGGTLYTDTQYF. The DNA of the CDR3 is TGCAGCGTGAGGCACCCGGGACTAGCGGGGGGGACGCTCTACACAGATACGCAGTATTTT. The chain combines TRBV29-1 with TRBJ2-3; TRBD2 matches at 16 bases. The CDR3 spans 20 residues. Germline CDR1 and CDR2: SQVTM and ANQGSEA. J lost 2 bases, V lost 6 bases, and 17 bases had no gene match.

The V call is TRBV30, the J call TRBJ2-1; D is perhaps TRBD1 (5 bases). In germline, CDR1 is GTSNPN, CDR2 SVGIG (reference sequence). CDR3 size: 13 residues. V shed 4 bases and J shed 10 bases, with 17 bases lying between them. CDR3 sequence: CAWNIGAGNEQFF. The CDR3 DNA reads TGTGCCTGGAATATTGGGGCAGGGAACGAGCAGTTCTTC.

The chain couples TRBV19 to TRBJ1-5, with a tentative D call TRBD1 (6 bases). Germline-derived CDR1 and CDR2 are LNHDA and SQIVND (reference sequence). Trimming removed 8 bases from V and 9 bases from J, with 11 bases in between. This CDR3 has 11 residues. The CDR3 region has the DNA TGTGCCAGTGGACAGTGGCCGCCCCAGCATTTT. This translates into CASGQWPPQHF.

This sequence joins TRBV21-1 and TRBJ2-1; the listed D gene, TRBD2, was not tested against the DNA. TRBV21-1 is a listed pseudogene. The length of the CDR3 is 16 residues. For the CDR3, the DNA is TGTGCCAGCAGCAAAGTGTTAGCGGGGGATAGGAATGAGCAGTTCTTC. Translated, it gives CASSKVLAGDRNEQFF.

The chain has TRBV25-1 and TRBJ2-6, with a weak D call TRBD1 (5 bases). V was clipped by 4 bases and J by 0 bases, with 13 bases between them. Germline V gene lookup returns CDR1 MGHDK and CDR2 SYGVNS. The CDR3 covers 17 residues. The CDR3 loop is CASSVADSHSGANVLTF. DNA of the CDR3: TGTGCCAGCAGTGTAGCCGACAGCCACTCTGGGGCCAACGTCCTGACTTTC.

V and J are TRBV29-1 and TRBJ1-2; possibly TRBD1 for D (6 bases). This CDR3 has 16 residues. Trimming cost V 4 bases and J 2 bases, with 20 bases left between them. Germline loops: CDR1 SQVTM, CDR2 ANQGSEA. The CDR3 DNA reads TGCAGCGTTGCAACCTACCCGACAGGATTCAACTATGGCTACACCTTC. Encoded protein: CSVATYPTGFNYGYTF.

In its sample, this clone was seen a few times. The chain links TRBV6-5 to TRBJ2-2; D unclear. The length of the CDR3 is 14 residues. CDR1 is MNHEY, CDR2 SVGAGI, per germline. V gave up 6 bases and J gave up 3 bases, with 11 bases separating them. For the CDR3, the DNA is TGTGCCAGCAGCCCAACCGGGTACACCGGGGAGCTGTTTTTT. Translating gives CASSPTGYTGELFF.

This clone was observed a handful of times. V gene TRBV5-4 combines with J gene TRBJ1-2; maybe TRBD1 (5 bases). The V gene lost 4 bases and the J gene lost 7 bases, with 20 bases spanning the gap. Per the germline V gene, CDR1 is SGHNT and CDR2 is YYREEE (reference sequence). The CDR3 sequence is 15 residues long. CDR3 nucleotides: TGTGCCAGCAGCCCGGGGGAGGGCGGACTATTTGGCTACACCTTC. It specifies CASSPGEGGLFGYTF.

The CDR3: CASSFPLAEAYEQYF. Here the CDR3 DNA reads TGTGCCAGCAGCTTTCCCCTCGCGGAGGCCTACGAGCAGTACTTC. V usage is TRBV7-2 and J usage is TRBJ2-7, with D perhaps TRBD2 (5 bases). There are 15 residues in the CDR3. Per germline, CDR1 SGHTA and CDR2 FQGNSA. V lost 3 bases, J lost 2 bases, and 14 bases lay in between.

The chain carries TRBV10-1 and TRBJ2-3; no clear D gene. This CDR3 spans 13 amino acids. Trimming shortened V by 2 bases and J by 3 bases, and 6 bases separated the two germline ends. CDR1 is WNHNN, CDR2 SYGVQD, per germline (reference sequence). The CDR3 DNA reads TGCGCCAGCAGTGAGGTATTTACAGATACGCAGTATTTT. This encodes CASSEVFTDTQYF.

V is TRBV29-1 and J is TRBJ1-1, with 8 nucleotides matching TRBD1. There are 14 residues in the CDR3. The V gene's germline CDR1 is SQVTM and CDR2 ANQGSEA. The V segment lost 7 bases and the J segment 2 bases; nucleotides outside the gene matches: 9. The CDR3: CSAKSGTGNTEAFF. The CDR3, as DNA: TGCAGCGCCAAGTCAGGGACAGGCAACACTGAAGCTTTCTTT.

V gene TRBV30 combines with J gene TRBJ1-1, with 9 bases matching TRBD1. CDR1 and CDR2 (germline): GTSNPN, SVGIG (reference sequence). This CDR3 is 14 amino acids long. Losses at the gene ends were 3 bases for V and 4 bases for J; bases not matched to a gene: 6. The CDR3 region has the DNA TGTGCCTGGAGGGGACAGGGACGATCCACTGAAGCTTTCTTT. Protein product: CAWRGQGRSTEAFF.

The chain recombines TRBV6-5 with TRBJ2-7; D not certain. In germline, CDR1 is MNHEY, CDR2 SVGAGI. The CDR3 is made up of 14 amino acids. V was pared by 0 bases and J by 6 bases, with 12 bases between. CDR3 DNA: TGTGCCAGCAGTTACTCGATTGACACCCGCGAGCAGTACTTC. Translating it yields CASSYSIDTREQYF.

The V and J genes are TRBV7-6 and TRBJ2-1; 7 nucleotides align to TRBD2. CDR3 length: 16 amino acids. Germline CDR1 is SGHVS and CDR2 is FNYEAQ. V dropped 2 bases and J dropped 6; count of bases not matched to a gene: 10. CDR3 sequence (DNA): TGTGCCAGCAGCTTATTGGGGGAGGGAGTTTCCAATGAGCAGTTCTTC. Its translation is CASSLLGEGVSNEQFF.

CDR3 in DNA: TGTGCCTGGAGTGTATATAGGAACACTGAAGCTTTCTTT. Its translation: CAWSVYRNTEAFF. The chain recombines TRBV30 with TRBJ1-1; no reliable D call. The CDR3 is made up of 13 amino acids. The V and J ends lost 0 bases and 1 base respectively, with 6 bases between them. The germline V gene encodes CDR1 GTSNPN and CDR2 SVGIG (reference sequence).

This clone has more than one count but fewer than ten. The rearrangement uses TRBV18 and TRBJ1-1; TRBD1 aligns across 7 bases. There are 14 residues in the CDR3. After removal of 6 bases from V and 1 base from J, the junction contained 5 bases not matched to a gene. Germline CDR1 KGHSH, CDR2 LQKENI. The CDR3 DNA sequence: TGTGCCAGCTCTTTCGGGGACAGGAACACTGAAGCTTTCTTT. Protein sequence: CASSFGDRNTEAFF.

This chain links TRBV6-4 with TRBJ2-3; 9 positions match TRBD1. The CDR3 is 16 residues long. V lost 2 bases and J lost 6; bases outside the gene matches: 9. Germline CDR1 is MRHNA and CDR2 is SNTAGT. The CDR3 is CASSDNKGQGHDTQYF. CDR3 in DNA: TGTGCCAGCAGTGACAATAAGGGACAGGGTCATGATACGCAGTATTTT.

This chain connects TRBV27 to TRBJ1-5; 9 bases fit TRBD1. With 6 bases clipped from V and 5 bases from J, the junction kept 5 bases outside the gene matches. The CDR3 loop spans 14 amino acids. Germline lookup yields CDR1 MNHEY and CDR2 SMNVEV (reference sequence). The DNA for the CDR3 is TGTGCCAGCAGCCCGGACAGGGGATATCAGCCCCAGCATTTT. Residues: CASSPDRGYQPQHF.

This clone came up a few times. The chain couples TRBV4-2 to TRBJ2-4; the match to TRBD2 covers 11 bases. V shed 6 bases and J 0 bases; nucleotides not matched to a gene: 7. In germline, CDR1 is LGHNA, CDR2 YNFKEQ. The CDR3 runs to 17 residues. CDR3 region: CASSLAGGALAKNIQYF. The CDR3 bases are TGTGCCAGCAGTCTAGCGGGAGGAGCCCTAGCCAAAAACATTCAGTACTTC.

V is TRBV9 and J is TRBJ1-6; D is ambiguous. CDR1 and CDR2 from the germline V gene are SGDLS and YYNGEE. The CDR3 totals 13 residues. V was trimmed by 0 bases and J by 7 bases, leaving 5 bases between them. CDR3 amino acids: CASSVVQNSPLHF. The DNA for the CDR3 is TGTGCCAGCAGCGTAGTTCAGAATTCACCCCTCCACTTT.

This chain connects TRBV9 to TRBJ1-1; a possible D gene is TRBD1 (5 bases). Germline V lookup: CDR1 SGDLS, CDR2 YYNGEE. CDR3 length equals 15 residues. The V gene lost 4 bases and the J gene lost 3 bases, with 16 bases spanning the gap. The CDR3: CASSPRVQGDTEAFF. The CDR3 DNA follows: TGTGCCAGCAGCCCCCGGGTTCAAGGGGACACTGAAGCTTTCTTT. Together with reference TRBV9 and TRBJ1-1, the CDR3 gives the full variable domain: DSGVTQTPKHLITATGQRVTLRCSPRSGDLSVYWYQQSLDQGLQFLIQYYNGEERAKGNILERFSAQQFPDLHSELNLSSLELGDSALYFCASSPRVQGDTEAFFGQGTRLTVV.

Only one count was recorded for this clone. The gene calls are TRBV6-5 and TRBJ1-1; D may be TRBD1 (5 bases). CDR1 is MNHEY, CDR2 SVGAGI, per germline. The CDR3 has 14 amino acids. Trimming stripped 6 bases from V and 3 bases from J, with 14 bases between. The CDR3 here is CASSRTDSDTEAFF. CDR3 bases: TGTGCCAGCAGCCGTACCGACAGTGACACTGAAGCTTTCTTT.